This T cell receptor beta chain was obtained from a study of OX40 agonist ivuxolimab in advanced cancers. Study-wide background: Patients took ivuxolimab, an agonistic anti-OX40 (CD134) antibody.

Study-level points and caveats: At 0.1 to 3.0 mg/kg and by week 6, CD4+ and CD8+ T cells in the blood had expanded clonally.

Points on this clone: As yet, its antigen is unknown.

Germline CDR1 MNHEY, CDR2 SVGAGI. This CDR3 spans 12 amino acids. V was cut by 6 bases and J by 4 bases, with 6 bases left in between. Blood samples were obtained at baseline, cycle 4 day 1, and cycle 7 day 1. Libraries were prepared by immunoSEQ multiplex PCR; TCRdb keeps only in-frame clonotypes and omits some of them. In the table there are about 88,000 clones, approximately 85% of which are singletons. V is TRBV6-5 and J is TRBJ2-2; D not certain. The specimen was CD4+ or CD8+ T cells sorted from blood, collected in a trial of the OX40 agonist ivuxolimab. The receptor comes from an adult with an advanced solid tumor such as melanoma, head and neck, liver or kidney cancer. For the CDR3, the DNA is TGTGCCAGCAGGTCTTTCACCGGGGAGCTGTTTTTT. Protein product: CASRSFTGELFF.